What follows are 6 T cell receptor beta chains derived from one specimen sequenced in a study of blood T cell repertoires in COVID-19. Only in-frame clones appear in the TCRdb table, and some are missing; sequencing was by immunoSEQ multiplex PCR. The profile shows 150,000 to 200,000 clones, about 81% of them singletons. The sequencing input was peripheral blood. The source is a woman older than 75 with acute or convalescent COVID-19.

This clone was found once. The chain carries TRBV24-1 and TRBJ1-1; D might be TRBD1 (5 bases). V lost 9 bases to trimming and J lost 4 bases, with 26 bases between them. From germline, CDR1 is KGHDR and CDR2 SFDVKD. The CDR3 is 17 residues long. In nucleotides, the CDR3 is TGTGCCACCCCACCGGAGGGGACGCTTTTAACGACCACTGAAGCTTTCTTT. This codes for CATPPEGTLLTTTEAFF.

V and J are TRBV7-2 and TRBJ2-3, with D possibly being TRBD1 (6 bases). Trimming removed 1 base from V and 3 bases from J, with 14 bases in between. This CDR3 has 16 residues. Germline V gives CDR1 SGHTA, CDR2 FQGNSA. CDR3 nucleotide sequence: TGTGCCAGCAGCTTAGTCGGCAGGGGCTTAACAGATACGCAGTATTTT. Protein: CASSLVGRGLTDTQYF.

V usage is TRBV4-1 and J usage is TRBJ2-1; possible D gene TRBD1, 6 bases. CDR3 length equals 16 residues. CDR1 is MGHRA and CDR2 is YSYEKL in the germline V gene. V was trimmed by 5 bases and J by 6 bases, leaving 20 bases between them. In nucleotides, the CDR3 is TGCGCCAGCAGCGCTTGGGGCAGAACAGGGTTCAATGAGCAGTTCTTC. Protein sequence: CASSAWGRTGFNEQFF.

Of note for this clone: Different DNA sequences within this sample yield the same CDR3. V gene TRBV7-2 combines with J gene TRBJ2-1; the D gene is possibly TRBD2 (6 bases). The V gene's germline CDR1 is SGHTA and CDR2 FQGNSA. With 8 bases removed from V and 3 bases from J, the gap between germline ends came to 8 bases. The CDR3 has 12 amino acids. CDR3 sequence (DNA): TGTGCCAGCGGGAGGAACTACAATGAGCAGTTCTTC. It is translated as CASGRNYNEQFF.

V gene TRBV29-1 combines with J gene TRBJ1-3; 10 bases align to TRBD1. The CDR3 is made up of 13 amino acids. Germline CDR1 SQVTM, CDR2 ANQGSEA. The V segment lost 4 bases and the J segment 8 bases; nucleotides outside the gene matches: 5. CDR3 DNA: TGCAGCGTTGTCGGACAGGGGGTTTACACCATATATTTT. Encoded protein: CSVVGQGVYTIYF.

The V call is TRBV19, the J call TRBJ2-2; 7 nucleotides align to TRBD2. Unmatched junction bases numbered 0, after V lost 2 bases and J lost 0 bases. The CDR3 sequence is 15 residues long. Per germline, CDR1 LNHDA and CDR2 SQIVND (reference sequence). Here the CDR3 DNA reads TGTGCCAGTAGTATACTAGCGGCGAACACCGGGGAGCTGTTTTTT. Its protein is CASSILAANTGELFF.